A selection of T cell receptor beta chains follows, all from one sample in a study of T cell changes during pregnancy in multiple sclerosis. TCRdb's copy holds only in-frame clones and misses some; the assay was immunoSEQ multiplex PCR. Among approximately 97,000 clones listed, roughly 91% were seen once. Sequenced material: peripheral blood, taken after pregnancy. The receptors stem from a female donor in good health, enrolled as a control in a pregnancy study. CDR3s include the opening cysteine and the closing phenylalanine or tryptophan. A D gene is named only where the DNA matches it firmly. Rows give clone size only sometimes, using once, few, many, or a class for an expanded clone.

d_call j_call v_call clone_size cdr3_aa cdr3_nt
TRBD1 TRBJ2-3 TRBV27 - CASSLIRHRDRGSTDTQYF TGTGCCAGCAGTTTAATTCGACACCGGGACAGGGGAAGCACAGATACGCAGTATTTT
- TRBJ2-5 TRBV7-3 - CASSPGLTETQYF TGTGCCAGCAGCCCAGGGTTGACGGAGACCCAGTACTTC
TRBD1 TRBJ1-2 TRBV11-2 - CASSYRQGGYTF TGTGCCAGCAGTTACAGACAGGGGGGCTACACCTTC
- TRBJ2-7 TRBV27 - CASSLFRTPLGNEQYF TGTGCCAGCAGTTTATTCCGGACTCCTCTTGGGAACGAGCAGTACTTC
- TRBJ1-4 TRBV12-5 - CASGLVGQGGEKLFF TGTGCTAGTGGTTTGGTAGGGCAGGGCGGAGAAAAACTGTTTTTT
- TRBJ2-4 TRBV28 - CASSLARPKNIQYF TGTGCCAGCAGTCTGGCTAGGCCGAAAAACATTCAGTACTTC
- TRBJ2-7 TRBV18 - CASSPVSAYEQYF TGTGCCAGCTCACCAGTTAGTGCCTACGAGCAGTACTTC
- TRBJ2-7 TRBV5-1 - CASSPGAAPRREQYF TGCGCCAGCAGCCCGGGAGCAGCCCCCAGGCGGGAGCAGTACTTC
- TRBJ2-6 TRBV5-1 - CASSFGGAGANVLTF TGCGCCAGCAGCTTCGGAGGGGCTGGGGCCAACGTCCTGACTTTC
TRBD1 TRBJ2-7 TRBV2 - CASTPGTASSYEQYF TGTGCCAGCACCCCGGGGACAGCAAGCTCCTACGAGCAGTACTTC
TRBD2 TRBJ2-3 TRBV4-3 - CASSQDRAGGRDTQYF TGCGCCAGCAGCCAAGATAGGGCGGGGGGTCGGGATACGCAGTATTTT
- TRBJ1-1 TRBV5-1 once CASSPTSKNTEAFF TGCGCCAGCAGCCCCACTTCAAAGAACACTGAAGCTTTCTTT
- TRBJ2-1 TRBV4-3 - CASSQAIGYNEQFF TGCGCCAGCAGCCAGGCGATCGGGTATAATGAGCAGTTCTTC
TRBD1 TRBJ2-7 TRBV6-5 - CASSRTGVKGEQYF TGTGCCAGCAGTCGGACAGGGGTAAAAGGCGAGCAGTACTTC
- TRBJ1-1 TRBV19 - CASSTYGVNTEAFF TGTGCCAGTAGTACATACGGGGTGAACACTGAAGCTTTCTTT
- TRBJ2-5 TRBV10-1 once CASSGAGKKETQYF TGCGCCAGCAGTGGGGCAGGTAAGAAAGAGACCCAGTACTTC
- TRBJ1-6 TRBV28 - CASSFEGQFSPLHF TGTGCCAGCAGTTTTGAAGGACAATTTTCACCCCTCCACTTT
- TRBJ2-7 TRBV4-3 - CASSQGVAVVGEQYF TGCGCCAGCAGCCAAGGGGTAGCGGTGGTTGGCGAGCAGTACTTC
TRBD1 TRBJ2-2 TRBV4-3 - CASSSRPGTGYPGELFF TGCGCCAGCAGCTCTCGACCCGGGACAGGTTATCCCGGGGAGCTGTTTTTT
- TRBJ2-3 TRBV4-3 - CASSPQGWTDTQYF TGCGCCAGCAGCCCCCAGGGCTGGACAGATACGCAGTATTTT
- TRBJ2-5 TRBV7-8 - CASSLGRRETQYF TGTGCCAGCAGCTTAGGGCGGCGAGAGACCCAGTACTTC
- TRBJ1-6 TRBV7-2 - CASSLVRGNSPLHF TGTGCCAGCAGCTTAGTGAGGGGGAATTCACCCCTCCACTTT
- TRBJ2-6 TRBV6-4 - CASSDSQGTGANVLTF TGTGCCAGCAGTGACTCCCAGGGTACTGGGGCCAACGTCCTGACTTTC